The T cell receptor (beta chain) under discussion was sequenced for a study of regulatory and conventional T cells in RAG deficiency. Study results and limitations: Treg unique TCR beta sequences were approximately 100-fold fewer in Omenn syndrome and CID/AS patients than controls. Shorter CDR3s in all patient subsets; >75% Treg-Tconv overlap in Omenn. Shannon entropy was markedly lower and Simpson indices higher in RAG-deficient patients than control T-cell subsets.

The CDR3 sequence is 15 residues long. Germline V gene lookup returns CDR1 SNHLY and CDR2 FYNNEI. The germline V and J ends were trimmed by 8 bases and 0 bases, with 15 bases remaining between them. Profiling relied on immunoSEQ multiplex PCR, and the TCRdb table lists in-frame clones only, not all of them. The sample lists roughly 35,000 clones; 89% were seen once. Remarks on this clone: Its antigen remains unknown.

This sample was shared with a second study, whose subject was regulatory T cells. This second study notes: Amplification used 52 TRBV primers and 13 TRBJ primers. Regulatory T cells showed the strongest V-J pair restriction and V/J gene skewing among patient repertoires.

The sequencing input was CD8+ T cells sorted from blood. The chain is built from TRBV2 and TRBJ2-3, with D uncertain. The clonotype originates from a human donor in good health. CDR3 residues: CASLQPGISTDTQYF. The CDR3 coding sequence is TGTGCCAGCCTTCAGCCGGGTATTAGCACAGATACGCAGTATTTT.